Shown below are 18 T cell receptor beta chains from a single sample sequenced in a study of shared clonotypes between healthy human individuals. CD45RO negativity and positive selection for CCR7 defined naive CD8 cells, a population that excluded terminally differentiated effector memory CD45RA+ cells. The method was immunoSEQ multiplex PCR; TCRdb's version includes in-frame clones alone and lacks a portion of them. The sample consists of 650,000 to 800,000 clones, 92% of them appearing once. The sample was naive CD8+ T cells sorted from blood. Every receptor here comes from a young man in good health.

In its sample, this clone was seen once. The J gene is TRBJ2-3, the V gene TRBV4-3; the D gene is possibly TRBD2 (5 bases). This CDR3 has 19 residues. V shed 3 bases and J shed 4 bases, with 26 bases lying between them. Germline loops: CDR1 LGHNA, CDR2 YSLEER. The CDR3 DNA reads TGCGCCAGCAGCCAGAAGGTGGGCGTAGGAGCGGTATCGGCAGATACGCAGTATTTT. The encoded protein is CASSQKVGVGAVSADTQYF.

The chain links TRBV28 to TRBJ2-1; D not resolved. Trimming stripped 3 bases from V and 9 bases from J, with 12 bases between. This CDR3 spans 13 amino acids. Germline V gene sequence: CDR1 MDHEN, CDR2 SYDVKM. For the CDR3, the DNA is TGTGCCAGCAGTTTCCTCCTCTTTGTTGAGCAGTTCTTC. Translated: CASSFLLFVEQFF.

For the CDR3, the DNA is TGTGCCAGTAGTACTTGGGACATAACTAAGCAAGATGGCTACACCTTC. Amino acid sequence: CASSTWDITKQDGYTF. The chain couples TRBV19 to TRBJ1-2; D possibly corresponds to TRBD1 (6 bases). The V and J ends lost 4 bases and 6 bases respectively, with 21 bases between them. Germline CDR1 LNHDA, CDR2 SQIVND (reference sequence). The CDR3 is made up of 16 amino acids.

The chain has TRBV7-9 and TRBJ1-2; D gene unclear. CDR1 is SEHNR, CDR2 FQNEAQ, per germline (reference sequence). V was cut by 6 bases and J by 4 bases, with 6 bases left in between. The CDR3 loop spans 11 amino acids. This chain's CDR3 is CASREIYGYTF. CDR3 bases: TGTGCCAGCAGGGAGATCTATGGCTACACCTTC. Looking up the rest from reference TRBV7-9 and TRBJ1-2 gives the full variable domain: DTGVSQNPRHKITKRGQNVTFRCDPISEHNRLYWYRQTLGQGPEFLTYFQNEAQLEKSRLLSDRFSAERPKGSFSTLEIQRTEQGDSAMYLCASREIYGYTFGSGTRLTVV.

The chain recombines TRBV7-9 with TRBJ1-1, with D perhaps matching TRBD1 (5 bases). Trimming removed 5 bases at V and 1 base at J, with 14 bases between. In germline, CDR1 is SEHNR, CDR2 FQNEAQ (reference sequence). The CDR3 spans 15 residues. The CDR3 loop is CASSVVGGGNTEAFF. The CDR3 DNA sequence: TGTGCCAGCAGCGTAGTTGGGGGTGGGAACACTGAAGCTTTCTTT.

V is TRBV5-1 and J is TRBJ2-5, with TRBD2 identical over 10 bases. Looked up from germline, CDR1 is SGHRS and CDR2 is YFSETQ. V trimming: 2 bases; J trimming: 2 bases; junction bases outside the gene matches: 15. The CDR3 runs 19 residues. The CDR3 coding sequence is TGCGCCAGCAGCTTCACGAGGACAACTAGCGGGAATAAGCAAGAGACCCAGTACTTC. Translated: CASSFTRTTSGNKQETQYF.

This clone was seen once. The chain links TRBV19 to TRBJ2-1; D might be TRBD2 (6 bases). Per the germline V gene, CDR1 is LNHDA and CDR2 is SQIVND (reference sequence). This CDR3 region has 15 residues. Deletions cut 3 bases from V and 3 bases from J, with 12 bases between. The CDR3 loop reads CASSMERASYNEQFF. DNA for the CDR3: TGTGCCAGTAGTATGGAGCGGGCTAGCTACAATGAGCAGTTCTTC.

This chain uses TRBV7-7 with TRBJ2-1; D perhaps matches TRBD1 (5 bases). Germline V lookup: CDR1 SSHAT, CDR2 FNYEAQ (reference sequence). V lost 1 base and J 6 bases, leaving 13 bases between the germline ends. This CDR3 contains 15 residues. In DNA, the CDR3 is TGTGCCAGCAGCTTAGGGACACCAACCTTCAATGAGCAGTTCTTC. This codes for CASSLGTPTFNEQFF.

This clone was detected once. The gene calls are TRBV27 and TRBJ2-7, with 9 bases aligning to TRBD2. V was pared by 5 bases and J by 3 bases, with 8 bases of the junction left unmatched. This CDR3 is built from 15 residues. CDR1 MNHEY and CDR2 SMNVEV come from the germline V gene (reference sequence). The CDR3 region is CASSPGVAGDYEQYF. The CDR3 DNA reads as TGTGCCAGCAGTCCCGGGGTAGCGGGAGACTACGAGCAGTACTTC.

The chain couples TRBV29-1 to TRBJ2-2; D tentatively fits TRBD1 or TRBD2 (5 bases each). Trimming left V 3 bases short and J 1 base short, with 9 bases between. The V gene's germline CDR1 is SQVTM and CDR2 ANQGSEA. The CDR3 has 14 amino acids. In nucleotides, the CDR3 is TGCAGCGTTGACGGTGGGGGGAACACCGGGGAGCTGTTTTTT. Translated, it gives CSVDGGGNTGELFF.

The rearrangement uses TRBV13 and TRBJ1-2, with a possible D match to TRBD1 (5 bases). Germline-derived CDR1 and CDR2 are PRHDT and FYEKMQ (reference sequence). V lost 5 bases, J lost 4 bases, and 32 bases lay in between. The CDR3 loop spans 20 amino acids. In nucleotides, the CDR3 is TGTGCCAGCAGCGGGGGGGGTAAAACTCAGACAGATCCCCAGCGCTATGGCTACACCTTC. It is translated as CASSGGGKTQTDPQRYGYTF.

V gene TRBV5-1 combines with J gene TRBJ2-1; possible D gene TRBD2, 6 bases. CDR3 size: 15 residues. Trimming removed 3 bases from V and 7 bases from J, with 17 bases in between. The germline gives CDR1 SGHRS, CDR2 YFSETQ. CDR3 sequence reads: CASSWDGGGLNEQFF. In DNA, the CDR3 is TGCGCCAGCAGCTGGGATGGGGGAGGCTTGAATGAGCAGTTCTTC.

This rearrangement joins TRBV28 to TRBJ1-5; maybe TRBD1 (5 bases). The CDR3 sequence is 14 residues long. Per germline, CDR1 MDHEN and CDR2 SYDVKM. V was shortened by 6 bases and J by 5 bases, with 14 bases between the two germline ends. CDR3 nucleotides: TGTGCCAGCAGCGTAAAATGGGGCGATCAGCCCCAGCATTTT. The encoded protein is CASSVKWGDQPQHF. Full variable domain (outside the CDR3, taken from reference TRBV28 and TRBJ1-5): DVKVTQSSRYLVKRTGEKVFLECVQDMDHENMFWYRQDPGLGLRLIYFSYDVKMKEKGDIPEGYSVSREKKERFSLILESASTNQTSMYLCASSVKWGDQPQHFGDGTRLSIL.

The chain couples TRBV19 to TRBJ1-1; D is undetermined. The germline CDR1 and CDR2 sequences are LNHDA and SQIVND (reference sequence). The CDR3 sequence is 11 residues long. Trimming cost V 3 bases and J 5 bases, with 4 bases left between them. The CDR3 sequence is CASSMRTEAFF. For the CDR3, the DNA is TGTGCCAGTAGTATGCGGACTGAAGCTTTCTTT.

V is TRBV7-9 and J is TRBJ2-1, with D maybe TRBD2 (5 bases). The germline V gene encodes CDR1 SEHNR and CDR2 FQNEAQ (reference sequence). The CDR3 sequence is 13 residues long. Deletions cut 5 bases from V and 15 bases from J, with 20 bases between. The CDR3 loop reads CASSAEDRPLGFF. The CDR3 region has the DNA TGTGCCAGCAGCGCGGAGGACCGCCCGCTGGGGTTCTTC.

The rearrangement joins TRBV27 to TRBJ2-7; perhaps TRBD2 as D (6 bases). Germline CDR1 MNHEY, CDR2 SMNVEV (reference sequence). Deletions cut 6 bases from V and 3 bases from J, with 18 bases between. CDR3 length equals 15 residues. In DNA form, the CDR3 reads TGTGCCAGCAGCTACTCAGGAGGGTTGGGCTACGAGCAGTACTTC. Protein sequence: CASSYSGGLGYEQYF.

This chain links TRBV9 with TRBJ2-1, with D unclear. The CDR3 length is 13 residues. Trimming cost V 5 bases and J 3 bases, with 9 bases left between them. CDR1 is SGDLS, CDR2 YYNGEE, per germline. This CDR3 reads CASSRDDYNEQFF. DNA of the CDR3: TGTGCCAGCAGTCGTGACGACTACAATGAGCAGTTCTTC.

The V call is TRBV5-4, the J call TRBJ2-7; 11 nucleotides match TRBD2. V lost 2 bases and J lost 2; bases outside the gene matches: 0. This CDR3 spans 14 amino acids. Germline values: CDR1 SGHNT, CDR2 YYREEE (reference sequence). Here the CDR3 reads CASSFSGRAYEQYF. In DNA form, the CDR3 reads TGTGCCAGCAGCTTTAGCGGGAGGGCCTACGAGCAGTACTTC.